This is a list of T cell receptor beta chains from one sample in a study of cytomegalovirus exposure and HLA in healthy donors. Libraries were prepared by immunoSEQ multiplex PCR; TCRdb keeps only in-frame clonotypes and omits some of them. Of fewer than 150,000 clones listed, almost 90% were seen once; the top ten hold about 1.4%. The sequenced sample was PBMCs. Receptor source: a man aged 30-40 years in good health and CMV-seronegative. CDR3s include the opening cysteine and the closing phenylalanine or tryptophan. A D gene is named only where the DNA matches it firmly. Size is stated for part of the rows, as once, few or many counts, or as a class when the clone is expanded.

DNA: TGTGCCAGCAGCTGGGGGACTAGCTCCTACGAGCAGTACTTC; CDR3: CASSWGTSSYEQYF; size: NA; J: TRBJ2-7; length: 14; D: TRBD2; V: TRBV7-8
DNA: TGTGCCAGCAGTGAATATTTTTCGGGGACAGGGGGAGGAAACACCATATATTTT; CDR3: CASSEYFSGTGGGNTIYF; size: NA; J: TRBJ1-3; length: 18; D: TRBD1; V: TRBV6-1
DNA: TGTGCCAGCACCGGGACAGGGGCCCCGAACACTGAAGCTTTCTTT; CDR3: CASTGTGAPNTEAFF; size: NA; J: TRBJ1-1; length: 15; D: TRBD1; V: TRBV19
DNA: TGTGCCAGCAGTCTACTAGCACCCGGTGAGCAGTTCTTC; CDR3: CASSLLAPGEQFF; size: few; J: TRBJ2-1; length: 13; D: NA; V: TRBV27
DNA: TGTGCCAGCAGCCCCCGGGTAGAATCTAACTATGGCTACACCTTC; CDR3: CASSPRVESNYGYTF; size: NA; J: TRBJ1-2; length: 15; D: NA; V: TRBV9
DNA: TGTGCCAGCAGTGCCGACATAGGCACTGAAGCTTTCTTT; CDR3: CASSADIGTEAFF; size: NA; J: TRBJ1-1; length: 13; D: NA; V: TRBV6-5
DNA: TGTGCCAGCAGTAGGCCCGGGACAGGGTCCTACGAGCAGTACTTC; CDR3: CASSRPGTGSYEQYF; size: NA; J: TRBJ2-7; length: 15; D: TRBD1; V: TRBV27
DNA: TGTGCCATCAGTGGGACAGTGAACACTGAAGCTTTCTTT; CDR3: CAISGTVNTEAFF; size: once; J: TRBJ1-1; length: 13; D: NA; V: TRBV10-3
DNA: TGTGCCAGCAGCCAATTTGCAGGCCGAGAGACCCAGTACTTC; CDR3: CASSQFAGRETQYF; size: NA; J: TRBJ2-5; length: 14; D: NA; V: TRBV16
DNA: TGTGCCAGCAGTGCCCGGAGCCAGGGCACCGGGGAGCTGTTTTTT; CDR3: CASSARSQGTGELFF; size: NA; J: TRBJ2-2; length: 15; D: NA; V: TRBV27
DNA: TGTGCCACAGGGCGTGCCCCAGATACGCAGTATTTT; CDR3: CATGRAPDTQYF; size: NA; J: TRBJ2-3; length: 12; D: NA; V: TRBV10-3
DNA: TGTGCCAGCAGCTTAGGGACTAGCGGGAGCTCGGGTAATGAGCAGTTCTTC; CDR3: CASSLGTSGSSGNEQFF; size: once; J: TRBJ2-1; length: 17; D: TRBD2; V: TRBV7-9
DNA: TGCGCCACCACAGGGGCACCGAACACCGGGGAGCTGTTTTTT; CDR3: CATTGAPNTGELFF; size: once; J: TRBJ2-2; length: 14; D: TRBD1; V: TRBV4-1
DNA: TGCGCCAGCAGCCATGCAGGGAGCAATCAGCCCCAGCATTTT; CDR3: CASSHAGSNQPQHF; size: NA; J: TRBJ1-5; length: 14; D: NA; V: TRBV4-1
DNA: TGCAGCGTTGTGGAACAGGGGATCACAGATACGCAGTATTTT; CDR3: CSVVEQGITDTQYF; size: NA; J: TRBJ2-3; length: 14; D: TRBD1; V: TRBV29-1
DNA: TGTGCCAGCAGGGGACAAGCCTACGAGCAGTACTTC; CDR3: CASRGQAYEQYF; size: once; J: TRBJ2-7; length: 12; D: NA; V: TRBV6-5
DNA: TGTGCCTGGAACAGGGGGGGCAACACTGAAGCTTTCTTT; CDR3: CAWNRGGNTEAFF; size: NA; J: TRBJ1-1; length: 13; D: TRBD1; V: TRBV30
DNA: TGTGCCAGCAGCTGGGCCGGGACTAGCGGGAACAATGAGCAGTTCTTC; CDR3: CASSWAGTSGNNEQFF; size: NA; J: TRBJ2-1; length: 16; D: TRBD2; V: TRBV5-4
DNA: TGCGCCAGCAGACCCCCTCTAGCGGGAGGCGTGAACACCGGGGAGCTGTTTTTT; CDR3: CASRPPLAGGVNTGELFF; size: NA; J: TRBJ2-2; length: 18; D: TRBD2; V: TRBV5-1
DNA: TGTGCCAGTAGTAATCGGGACTCAAGCAATCAGCCCCAGCATTTT; CDR3: CASSNRDSSNQPQHF; size: NA; J: TRBJ1-5; length: 15; D: NA; V: TRBV19
DNA: TGCGCCAGCAGCTCGGGACAGAATGAGGAGCAGTACTTC; CDR3: CASSSGQNEEQYF; size: NA; J: TRBJ2-7; length: 13; D: TRBD1; V: TRBV5-1
DNA: TGTGCCTGGAGTGTAGGCTTGGAAGGGAGTGAAGCTTTCTTT; CDR3: CAWSVGLEGSEAFF; size: NA; J: TRBJ1-1; length: 14; D: NA; V: TRBV30
DNA: TGTGCCAGCAGCGTAGATTCCTATGTCTACGAGCAGTACTTC; CDR3: CASSVDSYVYEQYF; size: once; J: TRBJ2-7; length: 14; D: NA; V: TRBV9
DNA: TGTGCCAGCAGTGACGACGGGAGGGGGGACACCGGGGAGCTGTTTTTT; CDR3: CASSDDGRGDTGELFF; size: medium-sized; J: TRBJ2-2; length: 16; D: TRBD2; V: TRBV6-4
DNA: TGTGCCAGTAGTACTGGAACAGATTACAATGAGCAGTTCTTC; CDR3: CASSTGTDYNEQFF; size: NA; J: TRBJ2-1; length: 14; D: NA; V: TRBV19
DNA: TGTGCCAGCAGTGAAGTGGGGGGGCGGACGTATGGCTACACCTTC; CDR3: CASSEVGGRTYGYTF; size: NA; J: TRBJ1-2; length: 15; D: NA; V: TRBV6-1
DNA: TGTGCCAGCAGTATCGGGACAGGGCTTTACGAGCAGTACTTC; CDR3: CASSIGTGLYEQYF; size: once; J: TRBJ2-7; length: 14; D: TRBD1; V: TRBV27
DNA: TGCGCCAGCATGCGGGACGGTACCTACGAGCAGTACTTC; CDR3: CASMRDGTYEQYF; size: NA; J: TRBJ2-7; length: 13; D: NA; V: TRBV10-2
DNA: TGTGCCAGCAGCCAACAGGGTAACGAGCAGTACTTC; CDR3: CASSQQGNEQYF; size: few; J: TRBJ2-7; length: 12; D: NA; V: TRBV5-6
DNA: TGTGCCTGCACCGGCGGGATGGGCAATGAGCAGTTCTTC; CDR3: CACTGGMGNEQFF; size: NA; J: TRBJ2-1; length: 13; D: NA; V: TRBV6-1
DNA: TGTGCCTGGTCCGGGACTAGAGTTTCAGATACGCAGTATTTT; CDR3: CAWSGTRVSDTQYF; size: NA; J: TRBJ2-3; length: 14; D: TRBD2; V: TRBV30
DNA: TGCGCCAGCAGCCAAACGAAGGAGATTAATGAAAAACTGTTTTTT; CDR3: CASSQTKEINEKLFF; size: once; J: TRBJ1-4; length: 15; D: NA; V: TRBV4-1
DNA: TGTGCCAGCTCGGGCTCCTATAATTCACCCCTCCACTTT; CDR3: CASSGSYNSPLHF; size: NA; J: TRBJ1-6; length: 13; D: NA; V: TRBV30
DNA: TGCGCCAGCAGCTTGGAGGGCGGGAGAGCTCCGGAGCTGTTTTTT; CDR3: CASSLEGGRAPELFF; size: NA; J: TRBJ2-2; length: 15; D: TRBD2; V: TRBV5-1
DNA: TGTGCCAGCAGTTTACCAGGGGGTCATGGCTACACCTTC; CDR3: CASSLPGGHGYTF; size: NA; J: TRBJ1-2; length: 13; D: TRBD1; V: TRBV27
DNA: TGTGCCAGCAGCCCCTTCACGAGCGGGAGGGCCTTTGAGCAGTTCTTC; CDR3: CASSPFTSGRAFEQFF; size: NA; J: TRBJ2-1; length: 16; D: TRBD2; V: TRBV11-2
DNA: TGCGCCAGCAGTCGGACAGGGAACACTGAAGCTTTCTTT; CDR3: CASSRTGNTEAFF; size: NA; J: TRBJ1-1; length: 13; D: TRBD1; V: TRBV4-1
DNA: TGTGCCAGCAGTCAGGGACAGGGGGTCGGCGAGCAGTACTTC; CDR3: CASSQGQGVGEQYF; size: NA; J: TRBJ2-7; length: 14; D: TRBD1; V: TRBV6-6
DNA: TGTGCCAGCAGCTCCCGACTAGCGGGTTTCTCTTACAATGAGCAGTTCTTC; CDR3: CASSSRLAGFSYNEQFF; size: NA; J: TRBJ2-1; length: 17; D: TRBD2; V: TRBV7-6
DNA: TGTGCCAGCAGCCTAGGTGGGACAGGGGGCGAGCAGTACTTC; CDR3: CASSLGGTGGEQYF; size: NA; J: TRBJ2-7; length: 14; D: TRBD1; V: TRBV7-2
DNA: TGTGCCAGCAGTGCACAGCCCAATCAGCCCCAGCATTTT; CDR3: CASSAQPNQPQHF; size: NA; J: TRBJ1-5; length: 13; D: NA; V: TRBV6-1
DNA: TGTGCCAGCAGTGAATGGACTAGCGGGGCAGATACGCAGTATTTT; CDR3: CASSEWTSGADTQYF; size: NA; J: TRBJ2-3; length: 15; D: TRBD2; V: TRBV6-1
DNA: TGTGCCAGCAGTACCGGGGACACCCAATACGAGCAGTACTTC; CDR3: CASSTGDTQYEQYF; size: NA; J: TRBJ2-7; length: 14; D: NA; V: TRBV27
DNA: TGTGCCAGCAGCCGGACTAGCGGGAATGTGGAGACCCAGTACTTC; CDR3: CASSRTSGNVETQYF; size: NA; J: TRBJ2-5; length: 15; D: TRBD2; V: TRBV7-2
DNA: TGCGCCAGCAGCCAAGTTCCGGGCTACGAGCAGTACTTC; CDR3: CASSQVPGYEQYF; size: NA; J: TRBJ2-7; length: 13; D: NA; V: TRBV4-3
DNA: TGTGCCAGCAGCGTAGCTCCAGGGACACCGAACACTGAAGCTTTCTTT; CDR3: CASSVAPGTPNTEAFF; size: NA; J: TRBJ1-1; length: 16; D: NA; V: TRBV9
DNA: TGTGCCAGCAGCTTATCAGGGGTTCCGAACACCGGGGAGCTGTTTTTT; CDR3: CASSLSGVPNTGELFF; size: NA; J: TRBJ2-2; length: 16; D: NA; V: TRBV7-6
DNA: TGCGCCAGCAGCCAGGGGGTTTGGGGCGAGCAGTACTTC; CDR3: CASSQGVWGEQYF; size: NA; J: TRBJ2-7; length: 13; D: TRBD1; V: TRBV5-1
DNA: TGTGCCAGCAGCTTGTTGCTCCAGGGTTACAATGAGCAGTTCTTC; CDR3: CASSLLLQGYNEQFF; size: NA; J: TRBJ2-1; length: 15; D: NA; V: TRBV5-6
DNA: TGTGCCAGCAGCGGGGCGGGAGTTGCAGATACGCAGTATTTT; CDR3: CASSGAGVADTQYF; size: NA; J: TRBJ2-3; length: 14; D: TRBD2; V: TRBV9
DNA: TGTGCCTGGAGTATAGGACAGAAGGCAACTAATGAAAAACTGTTTTTT; CDR3: CAWSIGQKATNEKLFF; size: NA; J: TRBJ1-4; length: 16; D: NA; V: TRBV30
DNA: TGTGCCATCAGTGAGAATATGGGCCCAGCCTATGAAAAACTGTTTTTT; CDR3: CAISENMGPAYEKLFF; size: NA; J: TRBJ1-4; length: 16; D: NA; V: TRBV10-3
DNA: TGTGCCAGCAGCTTAGGAGGCTTCTCTGGAAACACCATATATTTT; CDR3: CASSLGGFSGNTIYF; size: NA; J: TRBJ1-3; length: 15; D: NA; V: TRBV7-3
DNA: TGCAGCGTTGAAGCAGGGGAAGAGACCCAGTACTTC; CDR3: CSVEAGEETQYF; size: NA; J: TRBJ2-5; length: 12; D: NA; V: TRBV29-1
DNA: TGTGCCATTGGAAGGGGTTACTACAATGAGCAGTTCTTC; CDR3: CAIGRGYYNEQFF; size: NA; J: TRBJ2-1; length: 13; D: NA; V: TRBV6-6
DNA: TGTGCCAGCAGCACCGTAGGAGGGGAAGAAGGCAATGAGCAGTTCTTC; CDR3: CASSTVGGEEGNEQFF; size: NA; J: TRBJ2-1; length: 16; D: NA; V: TRBV5-6
DNA: TGTGCCAGCAGCCAGGGACTAGCGGGAGGAGGGGAGCAGTTCTTC; CDR3: CASSQGLAGGGEQFF; size: NA; J: TRBJ2-1; length: 15; D: TRBD2; V: TRBV5-8
DNA: TGTGCCAGCAGCTTAGGTGGGCTAGCGGGAGTTCCCACAACTAAAGAGGGGGTCGAGCAGTACTTC; CDR3: CASSLGGLAGVPTTKEGVEQYF; size: few; J: TRBJ2-7; length: 22; D: TRBD2; V: TRBV13
DNA: TGCGCCAGCAGTCCATCGACCTATAAGACTAGCGGGAGGCCGTATTACGAGCAGTACTTC; CDR3: CASSPSTYKTSGRPYYEQYF; size: once; J: TRBJ2-7; length: 20; D: TRBD2; V: TRBV23-1